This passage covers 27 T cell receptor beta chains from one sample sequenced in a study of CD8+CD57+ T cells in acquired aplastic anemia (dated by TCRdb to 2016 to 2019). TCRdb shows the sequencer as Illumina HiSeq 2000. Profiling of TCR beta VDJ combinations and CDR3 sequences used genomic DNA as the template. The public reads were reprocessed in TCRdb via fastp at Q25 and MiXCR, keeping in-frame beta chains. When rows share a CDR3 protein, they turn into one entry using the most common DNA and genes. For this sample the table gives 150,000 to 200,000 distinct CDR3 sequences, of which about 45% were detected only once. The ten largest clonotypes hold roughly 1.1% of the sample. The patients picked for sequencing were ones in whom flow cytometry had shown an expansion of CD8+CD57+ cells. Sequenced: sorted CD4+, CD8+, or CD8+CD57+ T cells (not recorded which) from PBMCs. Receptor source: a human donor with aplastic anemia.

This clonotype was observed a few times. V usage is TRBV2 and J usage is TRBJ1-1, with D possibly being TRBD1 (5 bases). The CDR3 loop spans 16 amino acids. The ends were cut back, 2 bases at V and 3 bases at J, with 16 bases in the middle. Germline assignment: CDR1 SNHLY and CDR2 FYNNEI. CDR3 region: CASSEKARGWDTEAFF. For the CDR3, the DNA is TGTGCCAGCAGTGAAAAGGCTCGGGGCTGGGACACTGAAGCTTTCTTT.

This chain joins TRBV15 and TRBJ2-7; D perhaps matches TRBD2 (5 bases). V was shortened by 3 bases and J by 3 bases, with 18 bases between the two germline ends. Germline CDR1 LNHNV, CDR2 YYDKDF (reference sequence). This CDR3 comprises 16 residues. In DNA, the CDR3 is TGTGCCACCAGCAGTAGATTCGGGAAGTTGGGCTACGAGCAGTACTTC. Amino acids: CATSSRFGKLGYEQYF.

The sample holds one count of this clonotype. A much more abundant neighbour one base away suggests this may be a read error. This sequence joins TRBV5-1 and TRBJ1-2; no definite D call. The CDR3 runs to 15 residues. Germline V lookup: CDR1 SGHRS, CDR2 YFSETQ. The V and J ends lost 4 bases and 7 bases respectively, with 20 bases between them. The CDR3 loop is CASSMAGAVDPGYTF. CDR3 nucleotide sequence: TGCGCCAGCAGCATGGCCGGTGCAGTCGATCCTGGCTACACCTTC.

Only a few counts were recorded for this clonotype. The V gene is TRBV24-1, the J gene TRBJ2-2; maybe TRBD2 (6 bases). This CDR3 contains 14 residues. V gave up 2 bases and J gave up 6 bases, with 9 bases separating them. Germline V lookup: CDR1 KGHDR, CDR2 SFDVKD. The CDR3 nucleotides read TGTGCCACCAGTGATTGGCGGGGCCCCGGGGAGCTGTTTTTT. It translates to CATSDWRGPGELFF.

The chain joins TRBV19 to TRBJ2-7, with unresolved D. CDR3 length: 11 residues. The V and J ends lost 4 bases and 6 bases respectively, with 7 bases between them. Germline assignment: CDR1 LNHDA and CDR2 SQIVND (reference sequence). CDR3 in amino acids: CASSNGFEQYF. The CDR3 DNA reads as TGTGCCAGTAGTAACGGGTTCGAGCAGTACTTC.

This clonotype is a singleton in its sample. CDR3 amino acids: CASSFIRPGRVGQGFAFF. CDR3 coding DNA: TGTGCCAGTAGTTTCATCAGACCCGGCCGGGTAGGACAGGGCTTCGCTTTCTTT. The rearrangement uses TRBV19 and TRBJ1-1; the match to TRBD1 covers 8 bases. After removal of 5 bases from V and 11 bases from J, the junction contained 25 bases not matched to a gene. Germline loops: CDR1 LNHDA, CDR2 SQIVND (reference sequence). This CDR3 is built from 18 residues.

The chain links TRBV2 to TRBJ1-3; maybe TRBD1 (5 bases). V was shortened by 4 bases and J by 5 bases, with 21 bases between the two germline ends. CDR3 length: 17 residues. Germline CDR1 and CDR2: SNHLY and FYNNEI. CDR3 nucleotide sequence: TGTGCCAGCAGTGGGGGCCGAGACAGTCTCAAAAGAAACACCATATATTTT. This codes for CASSGGRDSLKRNTIYF.

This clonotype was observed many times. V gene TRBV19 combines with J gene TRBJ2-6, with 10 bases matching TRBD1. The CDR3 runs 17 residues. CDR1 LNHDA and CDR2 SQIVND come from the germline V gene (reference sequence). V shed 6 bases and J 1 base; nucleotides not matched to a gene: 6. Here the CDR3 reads CASRDPGQGSGANVLTF. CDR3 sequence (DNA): TGTGCCAGTAGAGACCCGGGACAGGGGTCTGGGGCCAACGTCCTGACTTTC. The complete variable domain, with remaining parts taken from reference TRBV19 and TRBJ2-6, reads DGGITQSPKYLFRKEGQNVTLSCEQNLNHDAMYWYRQDPGQGLRLIYYSQIVNDFQKGDIAEGYSVSREKKESFPLTVTSAQKNPTAFYLCASRDPGQGSGANVLTFGAGSRLTVL.

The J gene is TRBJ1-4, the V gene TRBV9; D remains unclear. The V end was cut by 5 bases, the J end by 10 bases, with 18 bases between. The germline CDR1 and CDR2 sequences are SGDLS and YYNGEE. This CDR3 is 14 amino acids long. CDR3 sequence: CASRVSLGSGKLFF. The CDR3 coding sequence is TGTGCCAGCAGAGTCTCGTTAGGGTCCGGAAAACTGTTTTTT.

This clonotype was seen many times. The CDR3 coding sequence is TGCAGTGCTCCCGAGGGGGGGATGGAGACCCAGTACTTC. The encoded protein is CSAPEGGMETQYF. The rearrangement links TRBV20-1 to TRBJ2-5; D may be TRBD2 (7 bases). Germline V lookup: CDR1 DFQATT, CDR2 SNEGSKA (reference sequence). Trimming took off 5 bases at V and 5 bases at J, with 15 bases between the two ends. This CDR3 is built from 13 residues.

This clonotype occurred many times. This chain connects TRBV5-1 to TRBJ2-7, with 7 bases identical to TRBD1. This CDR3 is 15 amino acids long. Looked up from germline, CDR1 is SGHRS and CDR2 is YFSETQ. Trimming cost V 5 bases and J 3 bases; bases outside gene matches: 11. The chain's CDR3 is CASRVNRGVFYEQYF. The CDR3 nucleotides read TGCGCCAGCAGGGTAAACAGGGGAGTATTCTACGAGCAGTACTTC.

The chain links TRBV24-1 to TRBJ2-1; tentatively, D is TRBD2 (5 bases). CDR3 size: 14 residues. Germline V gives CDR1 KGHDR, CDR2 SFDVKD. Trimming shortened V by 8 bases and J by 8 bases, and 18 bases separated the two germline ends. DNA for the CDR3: TGTGCCACCACGGGGAGAAGCCTACGTGATGAGCAGTTCTTC. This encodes CATTGRSLRDEQFF.

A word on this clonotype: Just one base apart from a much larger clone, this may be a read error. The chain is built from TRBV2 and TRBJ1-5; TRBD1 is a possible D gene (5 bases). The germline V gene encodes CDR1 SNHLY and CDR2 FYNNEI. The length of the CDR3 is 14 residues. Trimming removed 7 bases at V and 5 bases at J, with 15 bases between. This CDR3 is CASNLSGPYQPQHF. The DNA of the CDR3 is TGTGCCAGCAATTTATCGGGGCCGTATCAGCCCCAGCATTTT. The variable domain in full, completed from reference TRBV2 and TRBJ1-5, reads EPEVTQTPSHQVTQMGQEVILRCVPISNHLYFYWYRQILGQKVEFLVSFYNNEISEKSEIFDDQFSVERPDGSNFTLKIRSTKLEDSAMYFCASNLSGPYQPQHFGDGTRLSIL.

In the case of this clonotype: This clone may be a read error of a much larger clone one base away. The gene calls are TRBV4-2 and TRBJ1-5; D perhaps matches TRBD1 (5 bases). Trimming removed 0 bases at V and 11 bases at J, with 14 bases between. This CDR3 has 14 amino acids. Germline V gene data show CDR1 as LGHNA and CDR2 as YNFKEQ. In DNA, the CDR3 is TGTGCCAGCAGCCAAGATAGCAGGGACCAGACCCAGCATTTT. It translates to CASSQDSRDQTQHF.

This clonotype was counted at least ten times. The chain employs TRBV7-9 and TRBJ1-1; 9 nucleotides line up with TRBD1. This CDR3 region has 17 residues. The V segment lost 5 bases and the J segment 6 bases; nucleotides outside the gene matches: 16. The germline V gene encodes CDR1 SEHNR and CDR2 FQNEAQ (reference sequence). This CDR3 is CASSLARPGQGLSEAFF. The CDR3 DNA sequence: TGTGCCAGCAGCCTCGCCCGCCCGGGACAGGGTTTATCTGAAGCTTTCTTT.

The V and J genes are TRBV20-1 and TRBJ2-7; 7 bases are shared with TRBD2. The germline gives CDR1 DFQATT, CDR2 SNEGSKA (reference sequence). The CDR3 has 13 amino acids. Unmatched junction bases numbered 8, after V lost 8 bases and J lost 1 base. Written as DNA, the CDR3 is TGCAGTACCAACTCAGCGGGATCCTACGAGCAGTACTTC. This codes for CSTNSAGSYEQYF.

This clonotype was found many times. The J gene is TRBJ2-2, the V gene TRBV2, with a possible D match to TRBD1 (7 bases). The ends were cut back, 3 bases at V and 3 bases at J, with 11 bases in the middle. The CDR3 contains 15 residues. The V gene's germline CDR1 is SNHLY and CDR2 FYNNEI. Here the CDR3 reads CASSDRGDDTGELFF. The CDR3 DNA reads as TGTGCCAGCAGTGACAGGGGGGACGACACCGGGGAGCTGTTTTTT.

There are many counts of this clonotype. Written as DNA, the CDR3 is TGCAGTGCTAGAGGGGGGACTAGCCTCACAGATACGCAGTATTTT. This encodes CSARGGTSLTDTQYF. V is TRBV20-1 and J is TRBJ2-3; 9 positions agree with TRBD2. The CDR3 covers 15 residues. Germline CDR1 reads DFQATT; CDR2 reads SNEGSKA (reference sequence). V was pared by 1 base and J by 2 bases, with 4 bases of the junction left unmatched.

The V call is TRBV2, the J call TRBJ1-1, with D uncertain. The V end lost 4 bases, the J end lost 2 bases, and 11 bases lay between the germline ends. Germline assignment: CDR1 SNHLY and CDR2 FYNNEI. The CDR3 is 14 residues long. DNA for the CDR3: TGTGCCAGCAGTGCCAATTCAGCTAACACTGAAGCTTTCTTT. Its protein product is CASSANSANTEAFF.

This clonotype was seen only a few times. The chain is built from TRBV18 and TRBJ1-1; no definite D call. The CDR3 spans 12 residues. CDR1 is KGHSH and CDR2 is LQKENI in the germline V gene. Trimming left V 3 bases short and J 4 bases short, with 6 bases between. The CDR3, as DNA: TGTGCCAGCTCACCCCTTCGCACTGAAGCTTTCTTT. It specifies CASSPLRTEAFF.

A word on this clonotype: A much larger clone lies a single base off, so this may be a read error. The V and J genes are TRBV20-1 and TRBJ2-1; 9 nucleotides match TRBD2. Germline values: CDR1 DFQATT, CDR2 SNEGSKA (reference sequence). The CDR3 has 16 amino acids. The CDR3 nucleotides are TGCAGTGCTGGAGATCCGCTGGCGGGGGGGGCTGGAGAGCAGTTCTTC. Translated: CSAGDPLAGGAGEQFF.

CDR3 sequence (DNA): TGTGCCAGCAGTTTGGGGGTGTCTGGCTACACCTTC. Its protein is CASSLGVSGYTF. The chain recombines TRBV12-3 or TRBV12-4 with TRBJ1-2; possible D gene TRBD1, 5 bases. CDR3 length: 12 residues. Trimming shortened V by 3 bases and J by 7 bases, and 9 bases separated the two germline ends.

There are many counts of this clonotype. The CDR3 loop reads CASRGQGYEQYF. The CDR3 coding sequence is TGTGCCAGCAGGGGACAGGGCTACGAGCAGTACTTC. The genes are TRBV27 and TRBJ2-7, with TRBD1 matching over 9 bases. This CDR3 comprises 12 residues. In germline, CDR1 is MNHEY, CDR2 SMNVEV (reference sequence). The J segment lost 3 bases and the V segment lost 6 bases, leaving 0 bases of the junction unmatched.

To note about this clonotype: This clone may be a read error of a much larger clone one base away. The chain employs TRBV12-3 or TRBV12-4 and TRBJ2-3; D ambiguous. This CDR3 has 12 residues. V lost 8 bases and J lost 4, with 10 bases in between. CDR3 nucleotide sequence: TGTGCCAGCGGGCAGGCCGCAGATACGCAGTATTTT. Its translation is CASGQAADTQYF.

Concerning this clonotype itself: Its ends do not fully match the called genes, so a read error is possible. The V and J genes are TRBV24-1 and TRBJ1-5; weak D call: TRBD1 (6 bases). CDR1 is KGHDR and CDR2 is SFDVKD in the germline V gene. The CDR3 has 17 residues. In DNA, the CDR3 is TGTGCCAGCAGCGGCAAGCAGGTGGGGGCCCCAAATCAGCACCAGCATTTT. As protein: CASSGKQVGAPNQHQHF.

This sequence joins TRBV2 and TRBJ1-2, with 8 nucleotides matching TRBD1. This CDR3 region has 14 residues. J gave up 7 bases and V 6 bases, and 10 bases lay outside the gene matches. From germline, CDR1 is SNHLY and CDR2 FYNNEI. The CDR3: CASRARDRILGYTF. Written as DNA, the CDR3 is TGTGCCAGCAGGGCCCGGGACAGGATTCTTGGCTACACCTTC.

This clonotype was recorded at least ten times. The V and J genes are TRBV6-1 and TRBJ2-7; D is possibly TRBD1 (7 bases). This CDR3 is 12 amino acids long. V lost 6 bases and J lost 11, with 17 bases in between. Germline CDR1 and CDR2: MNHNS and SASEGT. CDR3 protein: CASRNSRGVEYF. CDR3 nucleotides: TGTGCCAGCAGAAATAGCAGGGGGGTTGAGTACTTC.